This is a list of T cell receptor beta chains from one sample in a study of post-analysis software for immune sequencing data. MiXCR, run by TCRdb on the PCR reads, gives a single entry per CDR3 protein. This table holds about 810,000 distinct CDR3 sequences, 53% found once. Sequencing input: blood. The receptors were gathered from a girl between 5 and 17 years old with multiple sclerosis. The CDR3 runs from the conserved cysteine through the conserved F or W.

>TRBJ1-4|TRBV11-2
CASSGQGALNEKLFF
>TRBJ2-5|TRBV6-2/TRBV6-3
CATREAIQETQYF
>TRBJ1-2|TRBV6-1
CASSESGKVYGYTF
>NA|TRBV5-1
CASSLADRVGEQYF
>TRBJ2-1|TRBV18
CASSPRSRDEQFF
>TRBJ2-7|TRBV27
CASRVAIGPTYEQYF
>TRBJ1-2|TRBV6-5
CASSLTWAGTNYGYTF
>TRBJ1-2|TRBV7-2
CASSRAGDANYGYTF
>TRBJ1-2|TRBV29-1
CGVEIRDRENYGYTF
>TRBJ2-5|TRBV5-1
CASSLESNRGPSTQQYF
>TRBJ2-1|TRBV20-1
CSARDLAGGKEQFF
>TRBJ2-1|TRBV5-1
CASSLGGGVGGYNEQFF
>TRBJ2-1|TRBV20-1
CSARDLAGGRHNEQFF
>TRBJ2-5|TRBV29-1
CSVIPGLANQETQYF